This T cell receptor (beta chain) appears in the sequencing data of a study of cytomegalovirus exposure and HLA in healthy donors. The CDR3 is made up of 12 amino acids. Germline lookup yields CDR1 MDHEN and CDR2 SYDVKM. Trimming shortened V by 6 bases and J by 3 bases, and 8 bases separated the two germline ends. Using immunoSEQ multiplex PCR, the repertoire was profiled, and TCRdb retains in-frame clones only, with some absent. This table holds about 110,000 clones, 95% found once. The receptor was derived from a young woman in good health and CMV-seronegative. Sequencing was carried out using PBMCs. The chain joins TRBV28 to TRBJ1-1; TRBD1 is a possible D gene (5 bases). The CDR3, as DNA: TGTGCCAGCAGGCAGGGCCACACTGAAGCTTTCTTT. It yields the protein CASRQGHTEAFF.